This is a list of T cell receptor beta chains from one sample in a study of T cell responses to AZD1222 COVID-19 vaccine. Profiled with immunoSEQ multiplex PCR; TCRdb holds only in-frame clones, not every one. The sample lists 75,000 to 100,000 clones, nearly 90% occurring once. The material sequenced was peripheral blood, taken on day 0 of AZD1222 vaccination. The source is an adult in good health. CDR3s include the opening cysteine and the closing phenylalanine or tryptophan.

>TRBJ1-5|TRBV15
CATSRQDRSNQPQHF
>TRBJ2-7|TRBV11-2
CASSSIRRDPKTYEQYF
>TRBJ2-5|TRBV19
CASSIQLVETQYF
>TRBJ2-5|TRBV4-2
CASSQGEGLGETQYF
>TRBJ2-3|TRBV6-1
CASSEHTAGGRDTQYF
>TRBJ2-3|TRBV27
CASSLWTGVPDTQYF
>TRBJ2-1|TRBV11-3
CASSAQGGIGEQFF
>TRBJ2-3|TRBV5-1
CASSTVPRIDTQYF
>TRBJ1-1|TRBV7-3
CASSSGQGDTEAFF
>TRBJ1-2|TRBV4-1
CASSQGGSDPGYTF
>TRBJ2-7|TRBV6-5
CASSYSGGPFYEQYF
>TRBJ2-3|TRBV9
CASSQAQQTDTQYF
>TRBJ2-1|TRBV10-3
CAISEGTGIYNEQFF